The 27 T cell receptor beta chains given below trace back to one sample, sequenced in a study of control samples from healthy donors and cancer patients (TCRdb year 2020). Receptor libraries were prepared by the immunoSEQ multiplex PCR assay. TCRdb provides this immuneACCESS table in a form limited to in-frame rearrangements. Some clones are lacking; in checked studies, under half of them reflect an unresolved V gene, and why the rest are absent is not known. The table for this sample lists about 100,000 clones; roughly 90% of them were counted only once. The top ten clones comprise less than 8.5% of the sample. Sequences were obtained from blood. These receptors were obtained from a man aged 25 to 45 in good health.

V is TRBV2 and J is TRBJ1-4; D is unclear. Germline CDR1 SNHLY, CDR2 FYNNEI. The CDR3 contains 15 residues. V was clipped by 1 base and J by 2 bases, with 8 bases between them. The CDR3: CASSEVRATNEKLFF. The CDR3 bases are TGTGCCAGCAGTGAAGTCCGGGCGACTAATGAAAAACTGTTTTTT. The full variable domain, in which reference TRBV2 and TRBJ1-4 provide the parts outside the CDR3, is EPEVTQTPSHQVTQMGQEVILRCVPISNHLYFYWYRQILGQKVEFLVSFYNNEISEKSEIFDDQFSVERPDGSNFTLKIRSTKLEDSAMYFCASSEVRATNEKLFFGSGTQLSVL.

This clone has a handful of counts. The chain uses TRBV24-1 and TRBJ2-6; tentative D call: TRBD1 (6 bases). CDR3 size: 17 residues. Germline loops: CDR1 KGHDR, CDR2 SFDVKD. Trimming shortened V by 4 bases and J by 4 bases, and 16 bases separated the two germline ends. CDR3 DNA sequence: TGTGCCACCAGTGACTACAGTACAGGGCCCGGGGCCAACGTCCTGACTTTC. It codes for CATSDYSTGPGANVLTF.

The V call is TRBV6-1, the J call TRBJ1-1; TRBD1 might be the D (5 bases). The CDR3 is 13 residues long. Germline V gives CDR1 MNHNS, CDR2 SASEGT. V shed 3 bases and J shed 9 bases, with 14 bases lying between them. CDR3 amino acids: CASSEPGRQKAFF. CDR3 nucleotide sequence: TGTGCCAGCAGTGAGCCGGGACGGCAGAAAGCTTTCTTT.

This chain connects TRBV6-4 to TRBJ1-6; D is uncertain. CDR1 and CDR2 (germline): MRHNA, SNTAGT. Trimming took off 4 bases at V and 6 bases at J, with 10 bases between the two ends. CDR3 length: 14 residues. The CDR3 here is CASSATEGNSPLHF. As DNA, the CDR3 is TGTGCCAGCAGTGCCACCGAGGGTAATTCACCCCTCCACTTT.

CDR3 in amino acids: CASSYLGTDNSPLHF. The CDR3 DNA sequence: TGTGCCAGCAGTTACTTGGGGACGGATAATTCACCCCTCCACTTT. The chain is built from TRBV6-5 and TRBJ1-6; D may be TRBD1 (5 bases). CDR3 length: 15 amino acids. Germline CDR1 is MNHEY and CDR2 is SVGAGI. V lost 1 base and J 5 bases, leaving 9 bases between the germline ends.

The chain recombines TRBV5-1 with TRBJ1-2; 7 nucleotides match TRBD1. Germline trimming cut 4 bases from V and 7 bases from J; bases unmatched to any gene: 13. Germline values: CDR1 SGHRS, CDR2 YFSETQ. The CDR3 consists of 15 residues. CDR3 DNA: TGCGCCAGCAGCCCCGGACAGGTCTCGGATGCTGGCTACACCTTC. It is translated as CASSPGQVSDAGYTF.

The gene calls are TRBV7-2 and TRBJ1-5; perhaps TRBD1 as D (6 bases). The CDR3 runs to 15 residues. V was cut by 5 bases and J by 2 bases, with 13 bases left in between. CDR1 and CDR2 (germline): SGHTA, FQGNSA. CDR3 amino acids: CASSPWAGGNQPQHF. DNA of the CDR3: TGTGCCAGCAGCCCTTGGGCAGGGGGCAATCAGCCCCAGCATTTT. Full variable domain (rest looked up from reference TRBV7-2 and TRBJ1-5): GAGVSQSPSNKVTEKGKDVELRCDPISGHTALYWYRQSLGQGLEFLIYFQGNSAPDKSGLPSDRFSAERTGGSVSTLTIQRTQQEDSAVYLCASSPWAGGNQPQHFGDGTRLSIL.

This clone appeared a single time. This chain joins TRBV25-1 and TRBJ1-2, with 7 positions matching TRBD1. The CDR3 has 14 amino acids. V was clipped by 7 bases and J by 3 bases; unmatched bases: 8. The germline gives CDR1 MGHDK, CDR2 SYGVNS. CDR3: CASISTGEDYGYTF. CDR3 in DNA: TGTGCCAGCATCTCCACAGGGGAAGACTATGGCTACACCTTC.

This chain uses TRBV18 with TRBJ2-3; tentatively, D is TRBD1 (5 bases). The CDR3 covers 14 residues. Germline CDR1 KGHSH, CDR2 LQKENI. V dropped 6 bases and J dropped 3 bases, with 13 bases sitting between them. CDR3 loop: CASSGPMGTDTQYF. CDR3 sequence (DNA): TGTGCCAGCTCGGGGCCGATGGGAACAGATACGCAGTATTTT.

The rearrangement joins TRBV12-5 to TRBJ2-1; D not resolved. V lost 3 bases and J 3 bases, leaving 21 bases between the germline ends. Per germline, CDR1 LGHNT and CDR2 FRNRAP. The CDR3 contains 18 residues. In DNA form, the CDR3 reads TGTGCTAGTGGTTTAAATCCTGGGCTGGAGTTAATCTACAATGAGCAGTTCTTC. It is translated as CASGLNPGLELIYNEQFF.

Only one count was recorded for this clone. CDR3 nucleotide sequence: TGTGCCAGCAGCCAGCTCAAACAGGGGGCGGATGAGCAGTACTTC. Translating gives CASSQLKQGADEQYF. The chain employs TRBV3-1 (or the pseudogene TRBV3-2) and TRBJ2-7, with 9 bases that match TRBD1. CDR1 LGHDT and CDR2 YNNKEL come from the germline V gene (reference sequence). V was pared by 3 bases and J by 7 bases, with 10 bases of the junction left unmatched. The CDR3 runs 15 residues.

The rearrangement uses TRBV4-1 and TRBJ2-3; 8 bases map to TRBD2. Germline V gene lookup returns CDR1 MGHRA and CDR2 YSYEKL. V gave up 4 bases and J gave up 5 bases; unmatched junction bases: 11. The CDR3 runs to 16 residues. The chain's CDR3 is CASSRASGPKGDTQYF. The CDR3, as DNA: TGCGCCAGCAGCCGGGCTAGCGGGCCGAAAGGAGATACGCAGTATTTT.

This rearrangement joins TRBV5-8 to TRBJ2-1; 7 bases line up with TRBD1. Looked up from germline, CDR1 is SGHTS and CDR2 is YDEGEE. The CDR3 extends over 15 amino acids. V dropped 4 bases and J dropped 5; count of bases not matched to a gene: 9. The CDR3 coding sequence is TGTGCCAGCAGCCTGAGGGACAGCCTTAACAATGAGCAGTTCTTC. The encoded protein is CASSLRDSLNNEQFF.

The chain combines TRBV10-3 with TRBJ1-5; 7 bases agree with TRBD1. CDR1 is ENHRY and CDR2 is SYGVKD in the germline V gene. Trimming at V came to 2 bases and at J to 2 bases, leaving 15 bases not matched to a gene. The CDR3 has 19 residues. The CDR3 spells CAISEKGIDRTGRNQPQHF. The CDR3 nucleotides are TGTGCCATCAGTGAGAAGGGGATCGATAGGACAGGTCGCAATCAGCCCCAGCATTTT.

The rearrangement links TRBV30 to TRBJ2-4; TRBD2 aligns across 8 bases. Germline values: CDR1 GTSNPN, CDR2 SVGIG (reference sequence). CDR3 length: 12 residues. With 2 bases clipped from V and 15 bases from J, the junction kept 9 bases outside the gene matches. CDR3 nucleotide sequence: TGTGCCTGGAGTCAAAGGACTAGCCCGTTGTACTTC. This codes for CAWSQRTSPLYF.

The V call is TRBV24-1, the J call TRBJ2-5; D ambiguous. Germline CDR1 KGHDR, CDR2 SFDVKD. The V end was cut by 1 base, the J end by 5 bases, with 10 bases between. CDR3 length equals 14 residues. This CDR3 is CATSDFGPRETQYF. The CDR3 bases are TGTGCCACCAGTGATTTTGGTCCCAGGGAGACCCAGTACTTC.

This clone was observed a single time. This chain links TRBV7-2 with TRBJ2-7, with D perhaps TRBD1 or TRBD2 (5 bases each). This CDR3 has 14 amino acids. The V gene's germline CDR1 is SGHTA and CDR2 FQGNSA. V lost 4 bases, J lost 0 bases, and 10 bases lay in between. The CDR3 nucleotides read TGTGCCAGCAGCTCCAGGGAGTACTCCTACGAGCAGTACTTC. Protein sequence: CASSSREYSYEQYF.

The chain couples TRBV4-1 to TRBJ2-5; D is unresolved. Germline lookup yields CDR1 MGHRA and CDR2 YSYEKL. V was clipped by 0 bases and J by 1 base, with 9 bases between them. The CDR3 sequence is 15 residues long. The CDR3 here is CASSQDANLQETQYF. In DNA form, the CDR3 reads TGCGCCAGCAGCCAAGACGCGAACCTCCAAGAGACCCAGTACTTC.

The V and J genes are TRBV5-8 and TRBJ1-2, with D hard to call. The CDR3 has 12 residues. The V gene lost 4 bases and the J gene lost 7 bases, with 11 bases spanning the gap. In germline, CDR1 is SGHTS, CDR2 YDEGEE. CDR3 residues: CASSPLERGYTF. The CDR3 region has the DNA TGTGCCAGCAGCCCCTTGGAACGTGGCTACACCTTC. The full variable domain, with the rest looked up from reference TRBV5-8 and TRBJ1-2, is EAGVTQSPTHLIKTRGQQATLRCSPISGHTSVYWYQQALGLGLQFLLWYDEGEERNRGNFPPRFSGRQFPNYSSELNVNALELEDSALYLCASSPLERGYTFGSGTRLTVV.

V gene TRBV6-5 combines with J gene TRBJ1-4, with D possibly being TRBD1 (5 bases). The CDR3 covers 16 residues. CDR1 is MNHEY and CDR2 is SVGAGI in the germline V gene. The germline V and J ends were trimmed by 2 bases and 0 bases, with 10 bases remaining between them. CDR3 sequence (DNA): TGTGCCAGCAGTTACCAGGGAAGGTCAACTAATGAAAAACTGTTTTTT. Protein product: CASSYQGRSTNEKLFF.

The chain has TRBV2 and TRBJ2-4; 8 bases line up with TRBD1. Losses at the gene ends were 5 bases for V and 10 bases for J; bases not matched to a gene: 7. Per the germline V gene, CDR1 is SNHLY and CDR2 is FYNNEI. The CDR3 sequence is 13 residues long. CDR3 nucleotide sequence: TGTGCCAGCAGTTACATGACAGGGGAGATTCAGTACTTC. It yields the protein CASSYMTGEIQYF. The full variable domain, its missing parts supplied by reference TRBV2 and TRBJ2-4, is EPEVTQTPSHQVTQMGQEVILRCVPISNHLYFYWYRQILGQKVEFLVSFYNNEISEKSEIFDDQFSVERPDGSNFTLKIRSTKLEDSAMYFCASSYMTGEIQYFGAGTRLSVL.

This rearrangement joins TRBV27 to TRBJ2-5; no clear D. The CDR3 sequence is 13 residues long. The germline V gene has CDR1 MNHEY and CDR2 SMNVEV (reference sequence). The germline V and J ends were trimmed by 4 bases and 2 bases, with 8 bases remaining between them. CDR3 nucleotide sequence: TGTGCCAGCAGTTCCTACAAGCAAGAGACCCAGTACTTC. This gives the protein CASSSYKQETQYF.

This chain links TRBV7-9 with TRBJ2-7, with a possible D match to TRBD1 (6 bases). The CDR3 covers 17 residues. V lost 6 bases and J 5 bases, leaving 26 bases between the germline ends. Germline loops: CDR1 SEHNR, CDR2 FQNEAQ (reference sequence). CDR3 coding DNA: TGTGCCAGCAGATCGACACCCTTCGACAGGTCCACGGACGAGCAGTACTTC. Encoded protein: CASRSTPFDRSTDEQYF.

V is TRBV19 and J is TRBJ2-7; D gene uncertain. The CDR3 loop spans 13 amino acids. Per germline, CDR1 LNHDA and CDR2 SQIVND (reference sequence). The CDR3 protein is CASSLDLTYEQYV. For the CDR3, the DNA is TGTGCCAGTAGTTTAGATCTCACCTACGAGCAGTACGTC.

Written as DNA, the CDR3 is TGTGCCAGCAGCTTAGCGAAAGCGGGAGGCCAGTACGAGCAGTACTTC. Amino acid sequence: CASSLAKAGGQYEQYF. The chain couples TRBV7-2 to TRBJ2-7; TRBD2 agrees at 9 bases. Germline V gene data show CDR1 as SGHTA and CDR2 as FQGNSA. CDR3 size: 16 residues. V lost 0 bases and J lost 4; bases outside the gene matches: 7. Drawing the rest from reference TRBV7-2 and TRBJ2-7, the complete variable domain is GAGVSQSPSNKVTEKGKDVELRCDPISGHTALYWYRQSLGQGLEFLIYFQGNSAPDKSGLPSDRFSAERTGGSVSTLTIQRTQQEDSAVYLCASSLAKAGGQYEQYFGPGTRLTVT.

This chain connects TRBV5-8 to TRBJ1-1; no definite D call. The germline gives CDR1 SGHTS, CDR2 YDEGEE. The V end was cut by 1 base, the J end by 0 bases, with 4 bases between. CDR3 length: 13 amino acids. The CDR3, as DNA: TGTGCCAGCAGCTTGAGTCTGAACACTGAAGCTTTCTTT. Protein: CASSLSLNTEAFF.

The chain uses TRBV20-1 and TRBJ1-2; D unresolved. The V gene's germline CDR1 is DFQATT and CDR2 SNEGSKA (reference sequence). The CDR3 loop spans 11 amino acids. Trimming shortened V by 6 bases and J by 8 bases, and 13 bases separated the two germline ends. CDR3: CSARRVEGYTF. The DNA for the CDR3 is TGCAGTGCGCGGAGGGTGGAGGGCTACACCTTC.